Listed below are T cell receptor beta chains from one sample, sequenced in a study of cytomegalovirus exposure and HLA in healthy donors. Sequencing was performed with immunoSEQ multiplex PCR; in TCRdb, only in-frame clones are kept and a portion is missing. This table holds around 110,000 clones. The sample taken for sequencing was PBMCs. The receptor set was obtained from a man aged 40-50 years in good health and CMV-seropositive. Each CDR3 is given with its conserved first and last residue. The D gene is left open where the match is weak.

d_call	v_call	j_call	cdr3_aa
TRBD1	TRBV30	TRBJ1-2	CAWSVGQANYGYTF
-	TRBV20-1	TRBJ2-7	CSAQLDYEQYF
TRBD1	TRBV7-7	TRBJ2-2	CASSFMTWTGGNTGELFF
-	TRBV19	TRBJ1-5	CASSPLGSTNQPQHF
TRBD1	TRBV2	-	CASKDRGFYEQYF
-	TRBV5-4	TRBJ2-1	CASSLGPADEQFF
TRBD1	TRBV5-1	TRBJ2-5	CASSHGQGLQETQYF
-	TRBV28	TRBJ2-7	CASSFRQRYEQYF
TRBD2	TRBV5-1	TRBJ2-3	CASSGAGPTDTQYF
TRBD1	TRBV5-1	TRBJ1-6	CASPSGTGNSPLHF
TRBD1	TRBV5-6	TRBJ2-4	CASGAFGQGDKNIQYF
TRBD2	TRBV5-1	TRBJ2-2	CASSLGAGGLTGELFF
TRBD2	TRBV7-9	TRBJ2-7	CASSLLGAGRALYEQYF
TRBD1	TRBV11-2	TRBJ2-7	CASSLGQGAYEQYF
TRBD1	TRBV7-2	TRBJ1-2	CASSPLNRGYGYTF
-	TRBV7-2	TRBJ2-1	CASSLGLALSEQFF
TRBD2	TRBV27	TRBJ2-2	CASRRDYLTGELFF
-	TRBV5-6	TRBJ2-3	CASSLGGGTDTQYF
-	TRBV28	TRBJ2-7	CASSLYRGYEQYF
TRBD1	TRBV5-1	TRBJ1-2	CASGTGYGYTF
TRBD1	TRBV7-2	TRBJ1-3	CASSAYRGFAGNTIYF
-	TRBV9	TRBJ2-2	CASSVADWNTGELFF
TRBD2	TRBV29-1	TRBJ2-3	CSAVQFASGRTDTQYF
-	TRBV29-1	TRBJ1-1	CSVAVGVNTEAFF
-	TRBV7-9	TRBJ2-1	CASSPQLNEQFF
-	TRBV19	TRBJ2-1	CASSIRERGSYNEQFF
-	TRBV5-1	TRBJ2-7	CASSTRDFEPEKYYEQYF
-	TRBV4-1	TRBJ2-1	CASSQDSDNEQFF
-	TRBV18	TRBJ2-2	CASSPSRTGELFF
TRBD1	TRBV6-4	TRBJ2-6	CATGTGESSGANVLTF
-	TRBV19	TRBJ1-5	CASSIQAEQQAHF
-	TRBV13	TRBJ2-1	CASSLTLAHEQFF
TRBD1	TRBV27	TRBJ1-1	CASSSRQGANVEAFF
-	TRBV7-9	TRBJ2-7	CASSHSRASNEQYF
TRBD2	TRBV11-2	TRBJ2-1	CASSFMATGTSGSYNEQFF
-	TRBV7-6	TRBJ2-2	CASSFGGELFF
-	TRBV4-1	TRBJ1-4	CASSQAAGQLESDEKLFF
TRBD2	TRBV7-6	TRBJ2-7	CASSSGERLAGGPPYEQYF
TRBD2	TRBV7-9	TRBJ2-4	CASSLGLAGDIQYF
-	TRBV5-1	TRBJ1-2	CASSLGGNYGYTF
TRBD2	TRBV5-1	TRBJ2-7	CASSPGTSASYEQYF
TRBD1	TRBV19	TRBJ1-5	CASRNLGTGSKKSNQPQHF
-	TRBV27	TRBJ2-1	CASSFGTTYNEQFF
TRBD1	TRBV4-3	TRBJ1-4	CASSQELYLGGLEKLFF
-	TRBV6-6	TRBJ1-1	CASSYFEVNTEAFF
-	TRBV27	TRBJ2-3	CASSLGLSTDTQYF
-	TRBV4-1	TRBJ2-7	CASSRDVAYEQYF
TRBD1	TRBV7-2	TRBJ2-7	CASSRPRDRGVNVYEQYF
-	TRBV7-8	TRBJ2-7	CASSPSSLITYEQYF
-	TRBV19	TRBJ2-3	CASSIGGGSITDTQYF
-	TRBV25-1	TRBJ1-2	CASSEPGYYGYTF
TRBD2	TRBV6-6	TRBJ2-1	CASKPLAGGFSEQFF
-	TRBV19	TRBJ2-1	CASTQSRRGNEQFF
TRBD1	TRBV2	TRBJ1-4	CASSPDRVDEKLFF
TRBD2	TRBV11-1	TRBJ2-2	CASSGRLAGGPSGELFF
-	TRBV5-4	TRBJ1-1	CASSFGQLNTEAFF
-	TRBV6-5	TRBJ1-4	CASSLRQAINEKLFF
TRBD1	TRBV19	TRBJ2-7	CASSIDTGQGIYEQYF
TRBD2	TRBV6-5	TRBJ2-7	CASSRTSDEQYF